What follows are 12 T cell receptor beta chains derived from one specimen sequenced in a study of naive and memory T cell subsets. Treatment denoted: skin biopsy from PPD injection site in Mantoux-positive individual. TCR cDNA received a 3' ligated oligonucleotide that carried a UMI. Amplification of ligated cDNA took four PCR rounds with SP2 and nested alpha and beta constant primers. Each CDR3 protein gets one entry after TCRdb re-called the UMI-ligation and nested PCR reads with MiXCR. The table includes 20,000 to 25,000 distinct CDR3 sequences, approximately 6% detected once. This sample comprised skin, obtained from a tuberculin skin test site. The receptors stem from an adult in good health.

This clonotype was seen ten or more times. CDR3 in amino acids: CASSLRLAGGADTQYF. CDR3 nucleotides: TGTGCCAGCAGCCTAAGGCTAGCGGGAGGGGCAGATACGCAGTATTTT. The gene calls are TRBV7-8 and TRBJ2-3; the match to TRBD2 covers 12 bases. This CDR3 has 16 amino acids. V was clipped by 5 bases and J by 4 bases; unmatched bases: 7. In germline, CDR1 is SGHVS, CDR2 FQNEAQ.

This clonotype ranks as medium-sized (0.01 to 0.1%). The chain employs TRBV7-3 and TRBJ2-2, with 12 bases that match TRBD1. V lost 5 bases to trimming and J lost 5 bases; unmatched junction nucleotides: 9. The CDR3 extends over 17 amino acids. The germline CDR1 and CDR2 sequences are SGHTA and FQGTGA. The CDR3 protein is CASSPEPGQGATGELFF. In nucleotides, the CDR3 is TGTGCCAGCAGCCCCGAACCGGGACAGGGGGCAACCGGGGAGCTGTTTTTT.

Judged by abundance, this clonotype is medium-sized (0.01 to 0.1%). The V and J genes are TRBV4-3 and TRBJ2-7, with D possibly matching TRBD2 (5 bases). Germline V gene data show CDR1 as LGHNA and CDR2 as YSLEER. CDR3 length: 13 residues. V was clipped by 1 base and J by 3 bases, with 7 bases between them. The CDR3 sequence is CASSQGRSYEQYF. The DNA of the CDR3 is TGCGCCAGCAGCCAAGGGAGGAGCTACGAGCAGTACTTC.

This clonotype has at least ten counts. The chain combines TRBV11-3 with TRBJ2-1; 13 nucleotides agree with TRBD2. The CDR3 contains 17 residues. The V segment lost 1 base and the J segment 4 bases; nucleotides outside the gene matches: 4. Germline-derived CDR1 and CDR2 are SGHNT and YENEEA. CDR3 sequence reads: CASSLGVLAGGYNEQFF. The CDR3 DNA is TGTGCCAGCAGCTTAGGGGTACTAGCGGGAGGGTACAATGAGCAGTTCTTC.

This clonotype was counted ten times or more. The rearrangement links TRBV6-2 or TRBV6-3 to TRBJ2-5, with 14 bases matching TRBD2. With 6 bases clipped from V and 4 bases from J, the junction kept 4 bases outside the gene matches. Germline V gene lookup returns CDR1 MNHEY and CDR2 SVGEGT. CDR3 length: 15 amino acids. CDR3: CASSFGLAGGETQYF. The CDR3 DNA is TGTGCCAGCAGCTTCGGACTAGCGGGAGGAGAGACCCAGTACTTC.

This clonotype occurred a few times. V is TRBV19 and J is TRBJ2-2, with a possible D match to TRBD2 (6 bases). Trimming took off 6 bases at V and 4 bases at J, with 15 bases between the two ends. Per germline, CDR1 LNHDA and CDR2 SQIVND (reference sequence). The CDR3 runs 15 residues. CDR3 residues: CASRAQAGFTGELFF. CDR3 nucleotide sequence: TGTGCCAGTAGGGCCCAGGCGGGATTCACCGGGGAGCTGTTTTTT.

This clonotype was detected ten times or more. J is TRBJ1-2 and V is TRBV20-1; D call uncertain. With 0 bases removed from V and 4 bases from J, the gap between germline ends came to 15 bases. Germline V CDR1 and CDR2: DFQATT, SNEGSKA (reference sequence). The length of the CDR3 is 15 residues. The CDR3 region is CSARDYPGQTYGYTF. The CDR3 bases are TGCAGTGCTAGAGATTATCCGGGTCAAACCTATGGCTACACCTTC.

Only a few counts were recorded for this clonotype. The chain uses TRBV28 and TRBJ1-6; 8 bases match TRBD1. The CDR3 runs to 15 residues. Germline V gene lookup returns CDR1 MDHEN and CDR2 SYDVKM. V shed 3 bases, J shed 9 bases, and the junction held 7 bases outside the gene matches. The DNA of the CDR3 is TGTGCCAGCAGTTTCCAGGGGGCAAGGGTTTCACCCCTCCACTTT. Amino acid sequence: CASSFQGARVSPLHF.

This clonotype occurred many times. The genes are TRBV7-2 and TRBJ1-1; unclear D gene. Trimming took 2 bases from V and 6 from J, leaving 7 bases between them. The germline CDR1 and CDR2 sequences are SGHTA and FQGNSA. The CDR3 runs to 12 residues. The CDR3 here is CASSLILAEAFF. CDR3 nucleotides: TGTGCCAGCAGCTTAATACTGGCTGAAGCTTTCTTT. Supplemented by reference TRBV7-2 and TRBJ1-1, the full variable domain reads GAGVSQSPSNKVTEKGKDVELRCDPISGHTALYWYRQSLGQGLEFLIYFQGNSAPDKSGLPSDRFSAERTGGSVSTLTIQRTQQEDSAVYLCASSLILAEAFFGQGTRLTVV.

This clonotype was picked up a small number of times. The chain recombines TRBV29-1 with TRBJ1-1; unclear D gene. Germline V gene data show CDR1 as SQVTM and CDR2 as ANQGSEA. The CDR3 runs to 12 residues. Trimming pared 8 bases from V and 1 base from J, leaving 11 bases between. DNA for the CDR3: TGCAGCACAAGGGCGTCGAACACTGAAGCTTTCTTT. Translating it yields CSTRASNTEAFF.

The CDR3 loop reads CASSPVPGTHHTYEQYF. Written as DNA, the CDR3 is TGTGCCAGCAGCCCCGTCCCCGGGACCCACCATACCTACGAGCAGTACTTC. This chain connects TRBV9 to TRBJ2-7; D is perhaps TRBD1 or TRBD2 (5 bases each). V was shortened by 4 bases and J by 2 bases, with 22 bases between the two germline ends. The CDR3 runs to 17 residues. CDR1 SGDLS and CDR2 YYNGEE come from the germline V gene.

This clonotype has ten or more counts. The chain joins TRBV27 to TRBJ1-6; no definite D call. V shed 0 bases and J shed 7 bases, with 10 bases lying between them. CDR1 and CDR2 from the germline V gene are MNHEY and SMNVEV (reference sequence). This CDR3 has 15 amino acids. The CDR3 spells CASSLSSGTNSPLHF. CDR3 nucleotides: TGTGCCAGCAGTTTATCTTCGGGCACAAATTCACCCCTCCACTTT.